What follows describes a single T cell receptor (beta chain). The data stem from a study of ipilimumab plus nivolumab after autologous stem cell transplantation. Repertoires were generated with immunoSEQ multiplex PCR, while TCRdb's copy carries only in-frame clones and drops some. Of 20,000 to 30,000 clones in the sample, around 83% were seen once. This TCR was recovered from a male donor with diffuse large B-cell lymphoma. This specimen was PBMCs, taken in a trial of ipilimumab plus nivolumab as post-transplant consolidation.

The CDR3 loop is CASTITPFANTGELFF. CDR3 coding DNA: TGTGCCAGCACCATAACTCCGTTCGCGAACACCGGGGAGCTGTTTTTT. The chain recombines TRBV7-2 with TRBJ2-2, with unresolved D. The CDR3 contains 16 residues. V was cut by 7 bases and J by 0 bases, with 15 bases left in between. CDR1 and CDR2 from the germline V gene are SGHTA and FQGNSA.